This T cell receptor (beta chain) appears in the sequencing data of a study of T cell repertoires in cytomegalovirus infection (dated by TCRdb to between 2017 and 2020). Turning to the overall study: Recently identified HLA-C-restricted CMV epitopes, whose presentation resists viral immunomodulation, were targeted by peptide stimulations together with well-studied HLA-B-restricted epitopes. Donor HLA type was relevant to the analysis, because carriage of CMV infection together with the matching HLA type was indicated by public TCR beta signatures.

Overall study results and their limits: The ex vivo response was dominated by HLA-C-restricted CMV-specific TCR beta clonotypes, and the single most frequent clonotype in two of eight donors was supplied by these HLA-C-restricted clonotypes. Carriers of CMV infection plus the relevant HLA type were discriminated by the cumulative frequency of public TCR beta family members in the study cohort and in an independent approximately 350-donor cohort.

As to this clonotype: Its antigen target is currently unknown. Base qualities are missing; no much larger clone stands one base away.

These reads were obtained on an Illumina HiSeq 1500. TCRdb cleaned the public reads at Q25 with fastp, built clones with MiXCR and kept in-frame beta chains. Under each unique CDR3 protein, matching rows form one entry showing the most common genes and DNA. The table for this sample lists around 120,000 distinct CDR3 sequences; about 40% of them were counted only once. The top ten clones comprise about 74% of the sample. Reading from cysteine to phenylalanine, the CDR3 counts 12 amino acids. Only the CDR3 DNA is retained, 36 bases long and in frame from the first base. CDR1 and CDR2, looked up from the germline V gene, are SNHLY and FYNNEI. Relative to germline, V is 4 bases shorter and J is 3 bases shorter, with 6 bases between their ends. The treatment or condition label for this specimen denotes: in vitro stimulation with specific CMV peptide epitopes to enrich CMV-specific T cells.

The chain uses TRBV2 and TRBJ1-1; the D gene is not confidently resolved. Here the sequenced sample was CD8+ T cells from cultured PBMCs, taken from culture after CMV antigen stimulation. This TCR was recovered from a human donor in good health (CMV status not recorded). Some clones in this sample may be carry-over from other donors' samples. The nucleotide sequence reads as follows: TGTGCCAGCAGTGGGGCATACACTGAAGCTTTCTTT. This is translated as CASSGAYTEAFF.